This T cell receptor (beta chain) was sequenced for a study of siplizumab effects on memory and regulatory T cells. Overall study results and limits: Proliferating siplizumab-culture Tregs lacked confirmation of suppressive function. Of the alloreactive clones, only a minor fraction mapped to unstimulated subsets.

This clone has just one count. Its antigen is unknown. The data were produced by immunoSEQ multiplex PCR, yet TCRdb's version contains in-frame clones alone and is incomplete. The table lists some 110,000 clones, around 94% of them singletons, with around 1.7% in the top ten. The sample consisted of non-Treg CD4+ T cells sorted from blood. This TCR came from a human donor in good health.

The CDR3 nucleotides read TGTGCTAGTGGTTCCGGGACTTCCACAGATACGCAGTATTTT. Translating it yields CASGSGTSTDTQYF. This chain links TRBV12-5 with TRBJ2-3; D is perhaps TRBD2 (6 bases). The CDR3 loop spans 14 amino acids. The V end lost 4 bases, the J end lost 2 bases, and 10 bases lay between the germline ends. The V gene's germline CDR1 is LGHNT and CDR2 FRNRAP.